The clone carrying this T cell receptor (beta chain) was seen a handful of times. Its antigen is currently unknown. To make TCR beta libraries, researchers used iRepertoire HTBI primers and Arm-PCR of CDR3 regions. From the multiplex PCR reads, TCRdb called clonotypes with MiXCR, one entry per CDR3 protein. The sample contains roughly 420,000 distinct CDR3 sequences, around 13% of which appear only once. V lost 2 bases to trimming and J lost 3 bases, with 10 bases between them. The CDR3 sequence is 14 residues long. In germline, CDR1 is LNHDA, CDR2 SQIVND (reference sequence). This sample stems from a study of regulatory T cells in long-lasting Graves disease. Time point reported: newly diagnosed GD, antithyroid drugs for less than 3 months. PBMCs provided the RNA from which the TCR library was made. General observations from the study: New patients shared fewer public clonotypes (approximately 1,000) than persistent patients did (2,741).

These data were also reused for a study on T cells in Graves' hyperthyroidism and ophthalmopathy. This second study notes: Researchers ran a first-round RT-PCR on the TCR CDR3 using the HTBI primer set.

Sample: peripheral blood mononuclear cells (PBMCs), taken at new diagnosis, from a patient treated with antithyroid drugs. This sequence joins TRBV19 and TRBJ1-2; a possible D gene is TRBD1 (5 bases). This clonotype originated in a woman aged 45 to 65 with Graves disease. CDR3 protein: CASSIQGADYGYTF. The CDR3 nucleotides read TGTGCCAGTAGTATACAGGGCGCGGACTATGGCTACACCTTC.